The 14 T cell receptor beta chains below all came from one sample that was sequenced in a study of cytotoxic CD8 clonotypes in ibrutinib-treated CLL. The table came from immunoSEQ multiplex PCR; TCRdb's copy has only in-frame clones and leaves some out. The sample records over 150,000 clones, around 84% being singletons. The specimen was PBMCs, collected after 12 months of ibrutinib treatment. Source of these receptors: a human donor with chronic lymphocytic leukemia.

CDR3 in DNA: TGTGCCAGCAAGGCGGGAGGGAGCTCCTACGAGCAGTACTTC. Residues: CASKAGGSSYEQYF. This chain links TRBV6-5 with TRBJ2-7, with 9 bases aligning to TRBD2. Looked up from germline, CDR1 is MNHEY and CDR2 is SVGAGI. The ends lost 7 bases at V and 0 bases at J; junction bases unmatched: 4. The length of the CDR3 is 14 residues.

The chain employs TRBV19 and TRBJ2-1; 8 positions match TRBD2. CDR1 LNHDA and CDR2 SQIVND come from the germline V gene (reference sequence). After removal of 9 bases from V and 2 bases from J, the junction contained 3 bases not matched to a gene. CDR3 length: 13 residues. The CDR3 is CASGAGAYNEQFF. In nucleotides, the CDR3 is TGTGCCAGCGGAGCGGGGGCCTACAATGAGCAGTTCTTC.

V and J are TRBV5-4 and TRBJ1-2; D might be TRBD1 (5 bases). Germline V lookup: CDR1 SGHNT, CDR2 YYREEE (reference sequence). The CDR3 is 13 residues long. Trimming removed 6 bases at V and 8 bases at J, with 17 bases between. In DNA, the CDR3 is TGTGCCAGCACCTCGGGCAGGGTGGGGGGCTACACCTTC. Residues: CASTSGRVGGYTF.

The V call is TRBV7-9, the J call TRBJ2-1, with 10 bases identical to TRBD1. CDR1 is SEHNR and CDR2 is FQNEAQ in the germline V gene (reference sequence). Unmatched junction bases numbered 7, after V lost 4 bases and J lost 4 bases. This CDR3 region has 16 residues. The CDR3 loop is CASSSTRDRGYNEQFF. The CDR3, as DNA: TGTGCCAGCAGCTCGACCCGGGACAGGGGTTACAATGAGCAGTTCTTC.

The chain employs TRBV11-2 and TRBJ1-1, with TRBD1 matching over 8 bases. Germline V gene sequence: CDR1 SGHAT, CDR2 FQNNGV. The ends lost 4 bases at V and 6 bases at J; junction bases unmatched: 4. This CDR3 region has 13 residues. The CDR3 sequence: CASSSTGVAEAFF. In DNA form, the CDR3 reads TGTGCCAGCAGCTCGACAGGGGTGGCTGAAGCTTTCTTT.

This clone was found a few times. This chain links TRBV30 with TRBJ2-1; D might be TRBD2 (5 bases). The ends were cut back, 5 bases at V and 7 bases at J, with 12 bases in the middle. Germline loops: CDR1 GTSNPN, CDR2 SVGIG (reference sequence). CDR3 length: 12 residues. The CDR3 bases are TGTGCCTGGGAACGGCGAGGGAATGAGCAGTTCTTC. Translated, it gives CAWERRGNEQFF.

The V and J genes are TRBV14 and TRBJ2-1; D is perhaps TRBD2 (6 bases). The CDR3 extends over 15 amino acids. Per the germline V gene, CDR1 is SGHDN and CDR2 is FVKESK. The V end was cut by 3 bases, the J end by 0 bases, with 9 bases between. The CDR3 DNA is TGTGCCAGCAGCCAGGGACTGAGCTCCTACAATGAGCAGTTCTTC. It encodes CASSQGLSSYNEQFF.

The genes are TRBV7-2 and TRBJ2-7, with TRBD2 matching over 9 bases. Germline-derived CDR1 and CDR2 are SGHTA and FQGNSA. V gave up 5 bases and J gave up 3 bases; unmatched junction bases: 8. The CDR3 has 15 residues. For the CDR3, the DNA is TGTGCCAGCAGCGCCGATAGCGGGGGCCTCTACGAGCAGTACTTC. It codes for CASSADSGGLYEQYF.

This clone showed up just once. The J gene is TRBJ2-3, the V gene TRBV2; D ambiguous. With 4 bases removed from V and 1 base from J, the gap between germline ends came to 9 bases. CDR1 and CDR2 (germline): SNHLY, FYNNEI. The CDR3 runs to 14 residues. The CDR3: CASSGKWGTDTQYF. CDR3 DNA sequence: TGTGCCAGCAGTGGTAAATGGGGCACAGATACGCAGTATTTT. Drawing the rest from reference TRBV2 and TRBJ2-3, the complete variable domain is EPEVTQTPSHQVTQMGQEVILRCVPISNHLYFYWYRQILGQKVEFLVSFYNNEISEKSEIFDDQFSVERPDGSNFTLKIRSTKLEDSAMYFCASSGKWGTDTQYFGPGTRLTVL.

This clone was seen a few times. The chain couples TRBV28 to TRBJ2-1, with a possible D match to TRBD1 (5 bases). The CDR3 runs to 14 residues. The V end was cut by 7 bases, the J end by 12 bases, with 22 bases between. In germline, CDR1 is MDHEN, CDR2 SYDVKM. CDR3 DNA sequence: TGTGCCAGCACACCGGCAGGGTCCGGCCATTCGCAGTTCTTC. Translated, it gives CASTPAGSGHSQFF.

This chain uses TRBV5-1 with TRBJ2-7, with a weak D call TRBD1 (6 bases). The CDR3 contains 14 residues. Germline V gene sequence: CDR1 SGHRS, CDR2 YFSETQ. Trimming cost V 0 bases and J 2 bases, with 9 bases left between them. The CDR3 is CASSLEQGAYEQYF. CDR3 in DNA: TGCGCCAGCAGCTTGGAACAGGGCGCCTACGAGCAGTACTTC.

The rearrangement joins TRBV10-1 to TRBJ1-1, with 7 positions matching TRBD1. Trimming removed 10 bases from V and 2 bases from J; junction bases left unmatched: 7. The CDR3 is made up of 13 amino acids. Germline assignment: CDR1 WNHNN and CDR2 SYGVQD (reference sequence). The CDR3 is CANLGQPNTEAFF. The CDR3 DNA reads as TGCGCCAACTTGGGACAGCCTAACACTGAAGCTTTCTTT.

The chain uses TRBV9 and TRBJ2-3; D unclear. Trimming cost V 0 bases and J 5 bases, with 13 bases left between them. This CDR3 contains 15 residues. Germline values: CDR1 SGDLS, CDR2 YYNGEE. CDR3 DNA: TGTGCCAGCAGCGTAGGGCCAGATCCGGGAGATACGCAGTATTTT. It is translated as CASSVGPDPGDTQYF.

With respect to this clone: A read error may produce the germline difference seen at one junction end. The V and J genes are TRBV7-7 and TRBJ2-1; D possibly uses TRBD1 or TRBD2 (5 bases each). This CDR3 is 14 amino acids long. The germline V gene has CDR1 SSHAT and CDR2 FNYEAQ (reference sequence). CDR3 coding DNA: TGTGCTAGCAGCTTAGTTGGGGGTTTCAATGAGCAGTTCTTC. This encodes CASSLVGGFNEQFF.